Shown below are 21 T cell receptor beta chains from a single sample sequenced in a study of blood T cell repertoires in COVID-19 (dated by TCRdb to 2019 to 2021). Receptor amplification or capture employed the immunoSEQ multiplex PCR assay. TCRdb re-hosts the immuneACCESS table, in-frame sequences only. Its copies lack some clones; in the studies checked, an unresolved V gene accounts for under half of them, and the cause for the rest is not known. The sample table contains about 99,000 clones; only one count was recorded for 80% to 90% of them. Around 2% of the sample belongs to the ten largest clones. Source material: peripheral blood. Receptors originate from a man aged 50-59 years with COVID-19, enrolled during active disease.

The V call is TRBV12-3 or TRBV12-4, the J call TRBJ1-6; 7 nucleotides line up with TRBD1. With V trimmed by 10 bases and J by 7 bases, 4 bases remained unmatched. The CDR3 is made up of 12 amino acids. The CDR3 DNA follows: TGTGCCACAAGACAGGGAAATTCACCCCTCCACTTT. Translation gives CATRQGNSPLHF.

The chain joins TRBV10-3 to TRBJ2-2; 15 bases match TRBD2. J was trimmed by 7 bases and V by 10 bases; bases with no gene match: 4. CDR1 and CDR2 (germline): ENHRY, SYGVKD. The length of the CDR3 is 14 residues. This CDR3 reads CASRTSGGDGELFF. CDR3 nucleotide sequence: TGTGCCAGCAGGACTAGCGGGGGGGACGGGGAGCTGTTTTTT.

The chain combines TRBV6-5 with TRBJ2-5; D perhaps matches TRBD2 (5 bases). Germline values: CDR1 MNHEY, CDR2 SVGAGI. CDR3 length equals 15 residues. With 7 bases removed from V and 5 bases from J, the gap between germline ends came to 20 bases. CDR3 bases: TGTGCCAGCACCAAGGCGGTCGGGGTGTCGGAGACCCAGTACTTC. It translates to CASTKAVGVSETQYF.

The genes are TRBV11-2 and TRBJ1-3; D unclear. Trimming removed 4 bases from V and 4 bases from J, with 11 bases in between. The CDR3 runs to 14 residues. The germline CDR1 and CDR2 sequences are SGHAT and FQNNGV. This CDR3 reads CASSSAVGGNTIYF. Written as DNA, the CDR3 is TGTGCCAGCAGCTCGGCGGTCGGGGGAAACACCATATATTTT.

This clone has just a few counts. The chain combines TRBV19 with TRBJ2-1, with 12 bases fitting TRBD2. The CDR3 runs to 16 residues. The J segment lost 4 bases and the V segment lost 5 bases, leaving 6 bases of the junction unmatched. Germline-derived CDR1 and CDR2 are LNHDA and SQIVND (reference sequence). The CDR3 here is CASSGALAGGYNEQFF. The DNA for the CDR3 is TGTGCCAGTAGTGGGGCACTAGCGGGGGGATACAATGAGCAGTTCTTC.

The rearrangement links TRBV9 to TRBJ2-2, with D possibly matching TRBD1 (5 bases). The germline gives CDR1 SGDLS, CDR2 YYNGEE. The V gene lost 4 bases and the J gene lost 4 bases, with 17 bases spanning the gap. The CDR3 is made up of 16 amino acids. CDR3: CASSPHGQGATGELFF. CDR3 DNA: TGTGCCAGCAGCCCCCATGGGCAGGGTGCCACCGGGGAGCTGTTTTTT. The entire variable domain, with the rest obtained from reference TRBV9 and TRBJ2-2, is as follows: DSGVTQTPKHLITATGQRVTLRCSPRSGDLSVYWYQQSLDQGLQFLIQYYNGEERAKGNILERFSAQQFPDLHSELNLSSLELGDSALYFCASSPHGQGATGELFFGEGSRLTVL.

The chain combines TRBV14 with TRBJ2-7; maybe TRBD1 (6 bases). Trimming removed 3 bases at V and 2 bases at J, with 14 bases between. This CDR3 has 15 residues. Germline values: CDR1 SGHDN, CDR2 FVKESK. The CDR3 region has the DNA TGTGCCAGCAGCCACCCCCGGGACAATCCCTACGAGCAGTACTTC. Amino acids: CASSHPRDNPYEQYF.

The chain has TRBV7-2 and TRBJ2-2, with a weak D call TRBD1 (6 bases). The CDR3 is 13 amino acids. Per germline, CDR1 SGHTA and CDR2 FQGNSA. The V gene lost 5 bases and the J gene lost 7 bases, with 11 bases spanning the gap. The CDR3 region is CASSPRTDGELFF. The CDR3 DNA reads TGTGCCAGCAGCCCCCGGACAGACGGGGAGCTGTTTTTT.

The chain uses TRBV2 and TRBJ1-6, with D possibly matching TRBD1 (5 bases). CDR1 and CDR2 from the germline V gene are SNHLY and FYNNEI. The CDR3 has 13 residues. Trimming shortened V by 3 bases and J by 8 bases, and 8 bases separated the two germline ends. The CDR3 coding sequence is TGTGCCAGCAGTGACAGGGAGGATTCACCCCTCCACTTT. Translation: CASSDREDSPLHF.

The V and J genes are TRBV10-3 and TRBJ2-3; 11 positions match TRBD2. The CDR3 covers 15 residues. Germline CDR1 and CDR2: ENHRY and SYGVKD. Trimming at V came to 7 bases and at J to 0 bases, leaving 3 bases not matched to a gene. CDR3 loop: CAIKLAGGSTDTQYF. In DNA form, the CDR3 reads TGTGCCATCAAATTAGCGGGGGGGAGCACAGATACGCAGTATTTT.

This chain joins TRBV6-2 or TRBV6-3 and TRBJ1-1; D gene uncertain. Looked up from germline, CDR1 is MNHEY and CDR2 is SVGEGT. Trimming took 6 bases from V and 8 from J, leaving 19 bases between them. CDR3 length: 14 residues. The CDR3 reads CASSDYFPKAEAFF. CDR3 sequence (DNA): TGTGCCAGCAGCGACTATTTCCCAAAGGCGGAAGCTTTCTTT.

The chain employs TRBV5-1 and TRBJ2-7; 9 bases align to TRBD1. This CDR3 contains 17 residues. CDR1 and CDR2 from the germline V gene are SGHRS and YFSETQ. The V gene end was trimmed by 4 bases and the J gene end by 3 bases; junction bases not matched to a gene: 14. The CDR3 loop is CASSPRLGQGRNYEQYF. The CDR3 nucleotides are TGCGCCAGCAGCCCCCGACTCGGACAGGGGAGAAACTACGAGCAGTACTTC. Combining the CDR3 with reference TRBV5-1 and TRBJ2-7 gives the whole variable domain KAGVTQTPRYLIKTRGQQVTLSCSPISGHRSVSWYQQTPGQGLQFLFEYFSETQRNKGNFPGRFSGRQFSNSRSEMNVSTLELGDSALYLCASSPRLGQGRNYEQYFGPGTRLTVT.

This chain connects TRBV6-5 to TRBJ1-5; no clear D. CDR3 length equals 12 residues. V was cut by 4 bases and J by 6 bases, with 7 bases left in between. Germline V gene lookup returns CDR1 MNHEY and CDR2 SVGAGI. CDR3 nucleotides: TGTGCCAGCAGTTTGGGAGGTCAGCCCCAGCATTTT. Encoded protein: CASSLGGQPQHF.

As for this clone: Different DNA sequences within this sample yield the same CDR3. The chain carries TRBV10-3 and TRBJ1-2; D uncertain. The CDR3 length is 14 residues. Trimming shortened V by 4 bases and J by 0 bases, and 9 bases separated the two germline ends. Germline V gene lookup returns CDR1 ENHRY and CDR2 SYGVKD. The CDR3 sequence is CAISGGTANYGYTF. The CDR3 DNA reads TGTGCCATCAGTGGCGGCACGGCTAACTATGGCTACACCTTC.

CDR3 DNA sequence: TGTGCCAGCAGCCAGTACCCGGGGGGGACCCAGTACTTC. As protein: CASSQYPGGTQYF. The V call is TRBV3-1 (or the pseudogene TRBV3-2), the J call TRBJ2-5; 7 nucleotides agree with TRBD2. This CDR3 contains 13 residues. Trimming removed 3 bases from V and 7 bases from J; junction bases left unmatched: 5. Germline V gene sequence: CDR1 LGHDT, CDR2 YNNKEL (reference sequence).

The chain employs TRBV29-1 and TRBJ2-7, with a tentative D call TRBD2 (5 bases). V lost 0 bases and J lost 2, with 11 bases in between. This CDR3 contains 14 residues. CDR1 is SQVTM and CDR2 is ANQGSEA in the germline V gene. CDR3 in DNA: TGCAGCGTTGAAGATCGGGGATATCCCTACGAGCAGTACTTC. It yields the protein CSVEDRGYPYEQYF.

The chain uses TRBV2 and TRBJ2-7, with a tentative D call TRBD1 (6 bases). This CDR3 has 14 residues. With 7 bases removed from V and 2 bases from J, the gap between germline ends came to 15 bases. Germline CDR1 SNHLY, CDR2 FYNNEI. In DNA form, the CDR3 reads TGTGCCAGCACCAAACAGGGAACTACCTACGAGCAGTACTTC. Translation: CASTKQGTTYEQYF.

This clone was counted once. J is TRBJ1-5 and V is TRBV18; 8 bases align to TRBD1. The CDR3 contains 16 residues. V shed 3 bases, J shed 1 base, and the junction held 5 bases outside the gene matches. The germline V gene encodes CDR1 KGHSH and CDR2 LQKENI. The CDR3 reads CASSPGTGPSNQPQHF. CDR3 nucleotides: TGTGCCAGCTCACCCGGGACAGGCCCGAGCAATCAGCCCCAGCATTTT. Full variable domain (outside the CDR3, taken from reference TRBV18 and TRBJ1-5): NAGVMQNPRHLVRRRGQEARLRCSPMKGHSHVYWYRQLPEEGLKFMVYLQKENIIDESGMPKERFSAEFPKEGPSILRIQQVVRGDSAAYFCASSPGTGPSNQPQHFGDGTRLSIL.

The chain employs TRBV12-3 or TRBV12-4 and TRBJ1-2; D might be TRBD1 (6 bases). CDR3 size: 13 residues. V gave up 6 bases and J gave up 4 bases, with 12 bases separating them. The CDR3 region has the DNA TGTGCCAGCAGCTCCAACAGGGTCTATGGCTACACCTTC. It yields the protein CASSSNRVYGYTF.

This sequence joins TRBV6-5 and TRBJ1-5; a weak D match, TRBD1 (5 bases). Trimming took off 6 bases at V and 1 base at J, with 7 bases between the two ends. The length of the CDR3 is 13 residues. Germline V CDR1 and CDR2: MNHEY, SVGAGI. The DNA for the CDR3 is TGTGCCAGCAGGAGGACAAGCAATCAGCCCCAGCATTTT. Amino acid sequence: CASRRTSNQPQHF.

The V and J genes are TRBV30 and TRBJ1-6, with TRBD1 matching 8 bases. CDR3 length: 16 residues. After removal of 1 base from V and 1 base from J, the junction contained 3 bases not matched to a gene. CDR1 is GTSNPN, CDR2 SVGIG, per germline (reference sequence). CDR3 in amino acids: CAWSGTGGSYNSPLHF. In DNA, the CDR3 is TGTGCCTGGAGTGGAACAGGGGGTTCCTATAATTCACCCCTCCACTTT.